This T cell receptor beta chain was recorded in a study of cytomegalovirus exposure and HLA in healthy donors. Produced via immunoSEQ multiplex PCR; TCRdb's table is partial and in-frame only. The sample shows some 200,000 clones, 86% of them seen only once. Germline CDR1 SGHRS, CDR2 YFSETQ. After removal of 3 bases from V and 0 bases from J, the junction contained 5 bases not matched to a gene. The CDR3 loop spans 15 amino acids. This TCR derives from a man aged 25-40 years in good health and CMV-seropositive. The genes are TRBV5-1 and TRBJ2-7, with TRBD2 identical over 8 bases. Material: PBMCs. The CDR3 region has the DNA TGCGCCAGCAGCTGGACTAGCCGGACCTCCTACGAGCAGTACTTC. It is translated as CASSWTSRTSYEQYF.